This entry concerns a single T cell receptor (beta chain). V was shortened by 5 bases and J by 14 bases, with 16 bases between the two germline ends. From germline, CDR1 is LGHNT and CDR2 FRNRAP. CDR3 size: 12 residues. Libraries were prepared by immunoSEQ multiplex PCR; TCRdb keeps only in-frame clonotypes and omits some of them. Of around 180,000 clones in the sample, under 85% are singletons; the top ten hold around 9.8%. The data derive from a study of blood T cell repertoires in COVID-19. The receptor comes from a woman aged 80 or over with acute or convalescent COVID-19. This chain uses TRBV12-5 with TRBJ2-1; possible D gene TRBD2, 6 bases. The sequenced sample was peripheral blood. The DNA for the CDR3 is TGTGCTAGTGGTGGGACGGGCTGGGAGGAGTTCTTC. Amino acid sequence: CASGGTGWEEFF.